This entry concerns a single T cell receptor (beta chain). Antigen unknown. These data belong to a study of tumor and adjacent non-tumor tissue in lung cancer. Study summary: Stage I to III disease affected about nine men and 5 women aged about 31 to 85. Study-level findings and limits: Tumor tissue had significantly higher TCR diversity than normal lung.

Germline V lookup: CDR1 SGHTA, CDR2 FQGNSA. Trimming removed 0 bases from V and 6 bases from J, with 13 bases in between. The CDR3 loop spans 15 amino acids. No cell sorting was done before RNA was extracted from the tissue. More than 3 cm separated this lung sample from the edge of the tumor. Donors were chemotherapy-naive, newly diagnosed lung cancer surgical patients in China, August–late 2014. The library came from three nested PCR rounds adapted from ARM-PCR protocols. From the multiplex PCR reads, TCRdb called clonotypes with MiXCR, one entry per CDR3 protein. The sample yields some 73,000 distinct CDR3 sequences, 70% to 90% seen once.

Sequencing used distant non-tumor lung tissue. J is TRBJ2-3 and V is TRBV7-2; D is undetermined. This clonotype was obtained from a man between 60 and 70 years old with non-small cell lung cancer. Written as DNA, the CDR3 is TGTGCCAGCAGCTTAGCGGCTACCGAGGCGGATACGCAGTATTTT. Translating it yields CASSLAATEADTQYF.